Reported below is one TCR beta chain. Its antigen is not identified. This specimen belongs to a study of shared clonotypes between healthy human individuals. Around 200 ng DNA, tens of thousands of T cell genomes, went into each sorted-subset replicate PCR. Sequencing was performed with immunoSEQ multiplex PCR; in TCRdb, only in-frame clones are kept and a portion is missing. The sample yields around 1.4 million clones, about 98.5% seen once. CDR1 is MDHEN and CDR2 is SYDVKM in the germline V gene. The CDR3 has 15 amino acids. The V end lost 6 bases, the J end lost 2 bases, and 17 bases lay between the germline ends. Study-level results: Large sequencing depth failed to make sorted-subset sequencing complete, rarefaction showed.

This clonotype originated in a man under 40 in good health. Sequencing was done on a sample of naive CD4+ T cells sorted from blood. Noted subset: CD45RA+ positively selected. The chain recombines TRBV28 with TRBJ2-7; a possible D gene is TRBD2 (5 bases). As DNA, the CDR3 is TGTGCCAGCAGGGTGAGTGAGAGGGCAACCTACGAGCAGTACTTC. It yields the protein CASRVSERATYEQYF.